This TCR beta chain was retrieved from a study of early T cells in non-severe SARS-CoV-2 infection. Study-wide points: VDJdb matches were skewed toward anti-spike CD8 T cell responses.

The table lists this clonotype with many counts. Antigen: not known. The CDR3 has 12 residues. Per germline, CDR1 GTSNPN and CDR2 SVGIG (reference sequence). Trimming took off 3 bases at V and 5 bases at J, with 8 bases between the two ends. Attachment of unique molecular identifiers was made to individual cDNA molecules. Using its own MiXCR run on the 5' RACE reads, TCRdb lists one record per CDR3 protein. This table has 45,000 or so distinct CDR3 sequences, about a tenth appearing once. The chain couples TRBV30 to TRBJ1-3; D possibly corresponds to TRBD1 (5 bases). This TCR came from an adult who was a healthcare worker with PCR-confirmed SARS-CoV-2 infection or an uninfected control (not recorded which). Input material: whole blood. CDR3 in amino acids: CAWRPGRNTIYF. DNA of the CDR3: TGTGCCTGGAGACCAGGGAGAAACACCATATATTTT.